The 28 T cell receptor beta chains in this list originate from one sample, sequenced in a study of blood T cell repertoires in COVID-19. Clones were read by immunoSEQ multiplex PCR, and TCRdb kept only the in-frame ones, dropping some. Here the sample spans 100,000 to 150,000 clones, approximately 74% being singletons. The specimen sequenced was peripheral blood. The receptor set was obtained from a man older than 75 with COVID-19, enrolled during active disease.

This chain joins TRBV6-2 or TRBV6-3 and TRBJ1-5, with D maybe TRBD1 (6 bases). CDR3 length equals 14 residues. Per the germline V gene, CDR1 is MNHEY and CDR2 is SVGEGT. Trimming shortened V by 5 bases and J by 1 base, and 9 bases separated the two germline ends. The CDR3 DNA reads as TGTGCCAGCAGTCCCCAGGGGAGCAATCAGCCCCAGCATTTT. Its protein is CASSPQGSNQPQHF.

This clone has just one count. The chain carries TRBV19 and TRBJ1-1, with a tentative D call TRBD1 (5 bases). The CDR3 sequence is 15 residues long. V lost 7 bases to trimming and J lost 3 bases, with 18 bases between them. Germline V lookup: CDR1 LNHDA, CDR2 SQIVND (reference sequence). CDR3 coding DNA: TGTGCCAGTACCATAGGGAGGGGAAAGGACACTGAAGCTTTCTTT. Its translation is CASTIGRGKDTEAFF.

The chain employs TRBV9 and TRBJ2-3; D not resolved. The germline gives CDR1 SGDLS, CDR2 YYNGEE. V was shortened by 0 bases and J by 2 bases, with 4 bases between the two germline ends. The CDR3 length is 13 residues. The CDR3: CASSVAYTDTQYF. The CDR3 bases are TGTGCCAGCAGCGTAGCCTACACAGATACGCAGTATTTT. The full variable domain, its missing parts supplied by reference TRBV9 and TRBJ2-3, is DSGVTQTPKHLITATGQRVTLRCSPRSGDLSVYWYQQSLDQGLQFLIQYYNGEERAKGNILERFSAQQFPDLHSELNLSSLELGDSALYFCASSVAYTDTQYFGPGTRLTVL.

This clone appeared a single time. This chain uses TRBV7-3 with TRBJ2-6; the D gene is possibly TRBD2 (6 bases). Trimming cost V 5 bases and J 4 bases, with 18 bases left between them. CDR1 and CDR2 (germline): SGHTA, FQGTGA. The CDR3 contains 17 residues. CDR3 residues: CASSRGTGGSGANVLTF. The CDR3 DNA reads as TGTGCCAGCAGCCGCGGGACCGGAGGGTCCGGGGCCAACGTCCTGACTTTC.

This clone was recorded once. The chain uses TRBV2 and TRBJ1-4; 7 bases match TRBD1. CDR1 and CDR2 (germline): SNHLY, FYNNEI. Trimming cost V 5 bases and J 7 bases; bases outside gene matches: 10. The CDR3 is 15 residues long. The CDR3 loop reads CASSTYRGRGEKLFF. The CDR3 bases are TGTGCCAGCAGTACTTACAGGGGCCGCGGTGAAAAACTGTTTTTT.

The CDR3 reads CASKPTGGTDTQYF. The DNA for the CDR3 is TGTGCCAGCAAACCTACGGGGGGCACAGATACGCAGTATTTT. The chain has TRBV6-5 and TRBJ2-3; tentatively, D is TRBD2 (6 bases). The CDR3 consists of 14 residues. Germline CDR1 MNHEY, CDR2 SVGAGI. Trimming shortened V by 7 bases and J by 1 base, and 12 bases separated the two germline ends.

This clone was detected a few times. The chain carries TRBV4-1 and TRBJ2-3, with TRBD2 matching over 10 bases. Germline loops: CDR1 MGHRA, CDR2 YSYEKL. CDR3 length: 14 residues. Losses at the gene ends were 2 bases for V and 10 bases for J; bases not matched to a gene: 6. The DNA for the CDR3 is TGCGCCAGCAGCCAAATACTAGCGGGGAGTTCGCAGTATTTT. Translated: CASSQILAGSSQYF.

V gene TRBV6-5 combines with J gene TRBJ1-4; no definite D call. Deletions cut 5 bases from V and 8 bases from J, with 9 bases between. CDR3 size: 12 residues. Germline V gives CDR1 MNHEY, CDR2 SVGAGI. In DNA form, the CDR3 reads TGTGCCAGCAGTCCAATTGGCGAAAAACTGTTTTTT. It yields the protein CASSPIGEKLFF.

The V and J genes are TRBV6-2 or TRBV6-3 and TRBJ1-1; no clear D gene. Deletions cut 6 bases from V and 4 bases from J, with 9 bases between. From germline, CDR1 is MNHEY and CDR2 SVGEGT. This CDR3 contains 12 residues. The CDR3 sequence: CASSRVSTEAFF. CDR3 DNA sequence: TGTGCCAGCAGCCGTGTGAGCACTGAAGCTTTCTTT.

The V and J genes are TRBV20-1 and TRBJ2-1; D is undetermined. The germline V gene has CDR1 DFQATT and CDR2 SNEGSKA (reference sequence). The CDR3 totals 9 residues. CDR3 protein: CSPGHEQFF. DNA of the CDR3: TGCAGCCCAGGCCATGAGCAGTTCTTC.

The genes are TRBV6-1 and TRBJ1-2, with 7 nucleotides matching TRBD1. Per the germline V gene, CDR1 is MNHNS and CDR2 is SASEGT. J was trimmed by 5 bases and V by 0 bases; bases with no gene match: 3. The CDR3 is 14 amino acids. The CDR3 here is CASSEAYRGYGYTF. The CDR3 DNA sequence: TGTGCCAGCAGTGAAGCGTACAGGGGTTATGGCTACACCTTC.

This clone was recorded a few times. The V gene is TRBV7-9, the J gene TRBJ1-1; no firm D call. This CDR3 is built from 13 residues. The germline gives CDR1 SEHNR, CDR2 FQNEAQ (reference sequence). Trimming cost V 3 bases and J 1 base, with 6 bases left between them. As DNA, the CDR3 is TGTGCCAGCAGCTTCTCAGAGAACACTGAAGCTTTCTTT. As protein: CASSFSENTEAFF.

The DNA of the CDR3 is TGTGCCAGCAGTTTTACAGGTTCTGGAAACACCATATATTTT. Translated, it gives CASSFTGSGNTIYF. The chain recombines TRBV28 with TRBJ1-3, with D perhaps matching TRBD1 (5 bases). The CDR3 totals 14 residues. Trimming left V 3 bases short and J 1 base short, with 7 bases between. The germline gives CDR1 MDHEN, CDR2 SYDVKM.

The chain has TRBV7-8 and TRBJ1-3, with 10 bases matching TRBD1. This CDR3 has 16 amino acids. Trimming removed 5 bases from V and 0 bases from J; junction bases left unmatched: 4. The germline CDR1 and CDR2 sequences are SGHVS and FQNEAQ. CDR3 coding DNA: TGTGCCAGCAGCACCGGACAGGGGGACTCTGGAAACACCATATATTTT. Its translation: CASSTGQGDSGNTIYF.

The gene calls are TRBV30 and TRBJ1-4, with D possibly TRBD1 on 6 matching bases. The V end lost 7 bases, the J end lost 8 bases, and 17 bases lay between the germline ends. The CDR3 has 13 residues. The V gene's germline CDR1 is GTSNPN and CDR2 SVGIG (reference sequence). The CDR3 sequence: CALDKGGGEKLFF. CDR3 nucleotides: TGTGCCTTGGATAAGGGGGGGGGCGAAAAACTGTTTTTT. Drawing the rest from reference TRBV30 and TRBJ1-4, the complete variable domain is SQTIHQWPATLVQPVGSPLSLECTVEGTSNPNLYWYRQAAGRGLQLLFYSVGIGQISSEVPQNLSASRPQDRQFILSSKKLLLSDSGFYLCALDKGGGEKLFFGSGTQLSVL.

V gene TRBV28 combines with J gene TRBJ1-5, with 9 bases matching TRBD1. Germline V gene lookup returns CDR1 MDHEN and CDR2 SYDVKM. Trimming removed 5 bases from V and 5 bases from J; junction bases left unmatched: 4. The CDR3 runs 14 residues. CDR3 sequence: CASSIQGADQPQHF. As DNA, the CDR3 is TGTGCCAGCAGTATACAGGGGGCTGATCAGCCCCAGCATTTT.

J is TRBJ1-2 and V is TRBV7-2; 8 bases agree with TRBD1. CDR3 length: 12 residues. The V and J ends lost 6 bases and 7 bases, in that order; junction bases with no gene match: 4. The V gene's germline CDR1 is SGHTA and CDR2 FQGNSA. CDR3 sequence reads: CASSPDRAGYTF. The CDR3, as DNA: TGTGCCAGCAGTCCGGACAGGGCTGGCTACACCTTC.

The chain employs TRBV19 and TRBJ1-1; D is possibly TRBD1 (5 bases). The CDR3 is made up of 13 amino acids. The germline V gene encodes CDR1 LNHDA and CDR2 SQIVND (reference sequence). V dropped 5 bases and J dropped 7 bases, with 14 bases sitting between them. The CDR3 nucleotides are TGTGCCAGTAGTCACCCAAACAGGATTGAAGCTTTCTTT. Translating it yields CASSHPNRIEAFF.

The rearrangement uses TRBV11-2 and TRBJ2-5; no clear D gene. The CDR3 spans 15 residues. V was clipped by 5 bases and J by 2 bases, with 15 bases between them. Germline CDR1 is SGHAT and CDR2 is FQNNGV. The CDR3 DNA is TGTGCCAGCAGCCCTGTAGTGGGCAATCAAGAGACCCAGTACTTC. The encoded protein is CASSPVVGNQETQYF.

CDR3 residues: CASMWTSGYNEQFF. For the CDR3, the DNA is TGTGCCAGCATGTGGACTAGCGGTTACAATGAGCAGTTCTTC. The rearrangement joins TRBV2 to TRBJ2-1; TRBD2 matches 10 bases. CDR1 SNHLY and CDR2 FYNNEI come from the germline V gene. With 7 bases clipped from V and 4 bases from J, the junction kept 4 bases outside the gene matches. The CDR3 is made up of 14 amino acids.

The chain is built from TRBV28 and TRBJ1-3; 9 nucleotides match TRBD1. Trimming at V came to 3 bases and at J to 4 bases, leaving 7 bases not matched to a gene. The CDR3 totals 16 residues. CDR1 is MDHEN and CDR2 is SYDVKM in the germline V gene. This CDR3 is CASSFALGTGGNTIYF. DNA for the CDR3: TGTGCCAGCAGTTTTGCCTTAGGGACAGGGGGAAACACCATATATTTT.

This clone appeared many times. The CDR3 DNA follows: TGCGCCAGCAGCCAAGCAGCGGGAGAATACGAGCAGTACTTC. As protein: CASSQAAGEYEQYF. The chain employs TRBV4-1 and TRBJ2-7; TRBD2 matches 8 bases. V lost 1 base and J lost 4; bases outside the gene matches: 3. The CDR3 loop spans 14 amino acids. The V gene's germline CDR1 is MGHRA and CDR2 YSYEKL.

In this sample, this clone turned up once. The chain is built from TRBV6-6 and TRBJ1-1, with 8 bases matching TRBD1. V shed 5 bases and J 0 bases; nucleotides not matched to a gene: 2. Looked up from germline, CDR1 is MNHNY and CDR2 is SVGAGI (reference sequence). The length of the CDR3 is 14 residues. The CDR3 DNA reads TGTGCCAGCAGTCGACAGGGGATGAACACTGAAGCTTTCTTT. Its protein product is CASSRQGMNTEAFF.

V is TRBV6-5 and J is TRBJ1-2; 7 bases are shared with TRBD1. This CDR3 contains 13 residues. The V and J ends lost 7 bases and 4 bases, in that order; junction bases with no gene match: 6. CDR1 is MNHEY and CDR2 is SVGAGI in the germline V gene. The CDR3 spells CASNPAGGYGYTF. For the CDR3, the DNA is TGTGCCAGCAATCCGGCAGGGGGCTATGGCTACACCTTC.

The genes are TRBV5-4 and TRBJ2-5; 12 bases map to TRBD2. The CDR3 is 17 residues long. CDR1 SGHNT and CDR2 YYREEE come from the germline V gene (reference sequence). Losses at the gene ends were 0 bases for V and 5 bases for J; bases not matched to a gene: 8. The CDR3 loop is CASSLGLTSGGPETQYF. The CDR3 DNA is TGTGCCAGCAGCTTGGGGCTGACTAGCGGGGGCCCGGAGACCCAGTACTTC.

The chain combines TRBV12-3 or TRBV12-4 with TRBJ1-1; D is unclear. The length of the CDR3 is 12 residues. The V and J ends lost 2 bases and 6 bases respectively, with 7 bases between them. CDR3 region: CASSLNSPEAFF. CDR3 in DNA: TGTGCCAGCAGTTTAAACAGCCCTGAAGCTTTCTTT.

This sequence joins TRBV19 and TRBJ1-2; perhaps TRBD1 as D (5 bases). V lost 5 bases and J 8 bases, leaving 9 bases between the germline ends. CDR1 LNHDA and CDR2 SQIVND come from the germline V gene (reference sequence). The CDR3 has 11 residues. The CDR3 is CASSPGYGYTF. CDR3 coding DNA: TGTGCCAGTAGTCCAGGGTACGGCTACACCTTC.

The genes are TRBV6-2 or TRBV6-3 and TRBJ1-4; D uncertain. The germline CDR1 and CDR2 sequences are MNHEY and SVGEGT. V was cut by 5 bases and J by 6 bases, with 7 bases left in between. The length of the CDR3 is 12 residues. The DNA for the CDR3 is TGTGCCAGCAGTCCCCGGGATGAAAAACTGTTTTTT. Its translation is CASSPRDEKLFF.